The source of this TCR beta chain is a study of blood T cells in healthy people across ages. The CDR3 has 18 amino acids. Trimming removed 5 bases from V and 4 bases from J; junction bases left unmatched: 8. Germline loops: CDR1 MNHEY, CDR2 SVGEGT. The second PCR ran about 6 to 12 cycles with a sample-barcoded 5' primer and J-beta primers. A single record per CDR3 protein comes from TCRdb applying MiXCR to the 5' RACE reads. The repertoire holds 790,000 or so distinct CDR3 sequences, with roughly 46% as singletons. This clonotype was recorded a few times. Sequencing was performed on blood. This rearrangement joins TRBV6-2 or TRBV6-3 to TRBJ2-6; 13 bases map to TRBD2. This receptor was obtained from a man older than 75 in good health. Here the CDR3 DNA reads TGTGCCAGCAGTGGATCGACTAGCGGGAGGTCCGGGGCCAACGTCCTGACTTTC. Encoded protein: CASSGSTSGRSGANVLTF.